The rows below give T cell receptor beta chains drawn from one sample of a study of blood T cells in healthy people across ages. TCRdb itself ran the 5' RACE reads through MiXCR, one entry per CDR3 protein. Of some 1.4 million distinct CDR3 sequences listed, 42% are singletons. Sequences were obtained from blood. Receptor source: a woman aged 18-29 years in good health. Each CDR3 is given with its conserved first and last residue. D genes are given only for firm matches. Clone size is given for some rows only: seen once, a few or many times, or a class if the clone is expanded.

D	size	V	J	DNA	CDR3
TRBD1	-	TRBV5-1	TRBJ1-1	TGCGCCAGCAGCCGTAAGGAGGACAGGGGGCCCTCAGAAGCTTTCTTT	CASSRKEDRGPSEAFF
-	few	TRBV2	TRBJ2-1	TGTGCCGGCCGGGGGAGCTCCTACAATGAGCAGTTCTTC	CAGRGSSYNEQFF
TRBD2	-	TRBV27	TRBJ2-1	TGTGCCAGCAGTTTTCTAGCGGGGGGGGATAACAATGAGCAGTTCTTC	CASSFLAGGDNNEQFF
-	many	TRBV12-3/TRBV12-4	TRBJ2-3	TGTGCCAGCAGATTCGCCACAGATACGCAGTATTTT	CASRFATDTQYF
-	few	TRBV9	TRBJ2-7	TGTGCCAGCAGCGTAGAACAGGGAGCCTACGAGCAGTACTTC	CASSVEQGAYEQYF
-	-	TRBV11-3	TRBJ2-1	TGTGCCAGCGCTCAAGGACAGACCTACAATGAGCAGTTCTTC	CASAQGQTYNEQFF
-	few	TRBV5-1	TRBJ2-7	TGCGCCAGCAGCTTTTTGGGGAGTGACGAGCAGTACTTC	CASSFLGSDEQYF
TRBD2	-	TRBV5-1	TRBJ2-7	TGCGCCAGCAGCAATCCGGGGACTAGCCACGAGCAGTACTTC	CASSNPGTSHEQYF
-	-	TRBV6-1	TRBJ2-4	TGTGCCAGCAGTCAAGACTCTTCCGGGTCCAGGGGAGAGCAGTACTTC	CASSQDSSGSRGEQYF
TRBD2	many	TRBV7-9	TRBJ2-1	TGTGCCAGCAGCGGGACTAGTGTTAGCTCCTACAATGAGCAGTTCTTC	CASSGTSVSSYNEQFF
-	-	TRBV7-2	TRBJ2-1	TGTGCCAGCAGCTTAGTCGGGGTAGCGCACAATGAGCAGTTCTTC	CASSLVGVAHNEQFF
TRBD1	few	TRBV27	TRBJ2-7	TGTGCCAGCAGTTTGACAGGGGCCTCCGAGCAGTACTTC	CASSLTGASEQYF
-	-	TRBV6-2/TRBV6-3	TRBJ2-3	TGTACCAGCCTACGAACAGATACGCAGTATTTT	CTSLRTDTQYF